The TCR beta chain described here comes from a study of blood T cells in healthy people across ages. Overall study: The template switching approach captured approximately one barcoded beta molecule for every two T cells. Study-wide results and caveats: Unsorted PBMCs ruled out conclusive naive versus antigen-experienced comparison.

V shed 4 bases and J 6 bases; nucleotides not matched to a gene: 2. Germline V gene sequence: CDR1 DFQATT, CDR2 SNEGSKA (reference sequence). The CDR3 loop spans 11 amino acids. Those donating, healthy Caucasian individuals from Russia, were aged roughly 6 to 95. Investigators took about 10 milliliters of peripheral blood from every donor. The authors ran a second PCR of 7 to 11 cycles using a sample-barcoded 5' primer and a J-beta primer mix. MiXCR was run by TCRdb on the 5' RACE reads, yielding one entry per CDR3 protein. Among more than 800,000 distinct CDR3 sequences listed, 29% were seen once. As to this clonotype: The antigen is undetermined.

The sequenced material came from blood. The rearrangement links TRBV20-1 to TRBJ1-2, with 7 positions matching TRBD1. This TCR came from a woman older than 75 in good health. The CDR3 protein is CSAKTGHGYTF. The CDR3 region has the DNA TGCAGTGCTAAGACAGGGCATGGCTACACCTTC.